Listed here are 5 T cell receptor beta chains from one sample, sequenced in a study of blood T cell repertoires in COVID-19. Here immunoSEQ multiplex PCR was the method, and the copy in TCRdb shows in-frame clones only, minus some. The data show fewer than 200,000 clones, with about 78% seen just once and 17% held by the top ten. The specimen sequenced was PBMCs or T cells enriched from blood (not recorded which). The receptor set was obtained from a woman aged 45-60 years who had recovered from COVID-19.

The rearrangement links TRBV28 to TRBJ1-2; 7 bases map to TRBD1. The CDR3 runs to 16 residues. Germline V gives CDR1 MDHEN, CDR2 SYDVKM. V dropped 6 bases and J dropped 3; count of bases not matched to a gene: 13. This CDR3 reads CASRPTGAGKDYGYTF. CDR3 sequence (DNA): TGTGCCAGCAGGCCAACAGGGGCCGGTAAAGACTATGGCTACACCTTC.

The V gene is TRBV18, the J gene TRBJ1-5, with D perhaps TRBD1 (6 bases). V was trimmed by 5 bases and J by 4 bases, leaving 15 bases between them. Germline CDR1 reads KGHSH; CDR2 reads LQKENI. The CDR3 runs to 15 residues. DNA of the CDR3: TGTGCCAGCTCAAGGGGGGGTGAAAGGAATCAGCCCCAGCATTTT. Its translation: CASSRGGERNQPQHF.

This chain uses TRBV13 with TRBJ2-1, with D possibly being TRBD2 (5 bases). Per germline, CDR1 PRHDT and CDR2 FYEKMQ (reference sequence). Trimming pared 4 bases from V and 10 bases from J, leaving 20 bases between. The CDR3 length is 15 residues. For the CDR3, the DNA is TGTGCCAGCAGCTCAACGGACGGAGTACAGCGGGAGCAGTTCTTC. It specifies CASSSTDGVQREQFF.

The genes are TRBV9 and TRBJ2-1, with 12 bases aligning to TRBD2. The V and J ends lost 0 bases and 0 bases, in that order; junction bases with no gene match: 4. The CDR3 has 18 amino acids. Germline CDR1 is SGDLS and CDR2 is YYNGEE. Here the CDR3 reads CASSVATSGGFSYNEQFF. The CDR3 coding sequence is TGTGCCAGCAGCGTAGCTACTAGCGGGGGGTTCTCCTACAATGAGCAGTTCTTC.

The rearrangement links TRBV6-2 or TRBV6-3 to TRBJ2-5; D not resolved. CDR3 length: 11 residues. Germline CDR1 is MNHEY and CDR2 is SVGEGT. V gave up 5 bases and J gave up 2 bases, with 3 bases separating them. The CDR3: CASSLQETQYF. The CDR3 DNA reads TGTGCCAGCAGTCTACAAGAGACCCAGTACTTC.